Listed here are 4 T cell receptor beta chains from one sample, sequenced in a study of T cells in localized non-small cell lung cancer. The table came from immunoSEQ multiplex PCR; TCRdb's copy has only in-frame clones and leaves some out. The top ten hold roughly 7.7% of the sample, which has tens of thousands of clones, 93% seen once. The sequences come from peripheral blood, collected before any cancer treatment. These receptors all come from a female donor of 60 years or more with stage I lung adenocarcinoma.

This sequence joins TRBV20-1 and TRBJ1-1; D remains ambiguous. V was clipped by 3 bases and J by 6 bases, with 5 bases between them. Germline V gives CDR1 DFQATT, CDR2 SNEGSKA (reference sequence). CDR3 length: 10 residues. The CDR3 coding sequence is TGCAGTGCTAGGAAGGCTGAAGCTTTCTTT. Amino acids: CSARKAEAFF.

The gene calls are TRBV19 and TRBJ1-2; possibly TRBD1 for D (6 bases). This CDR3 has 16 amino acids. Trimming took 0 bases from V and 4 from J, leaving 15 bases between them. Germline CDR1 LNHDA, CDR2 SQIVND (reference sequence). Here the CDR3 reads CASSIDRGLFGYGYTF. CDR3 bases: TGTGCCAGTAGTATAGACAGGGGCCTTTTCGGCTATGGCTACACCTTC.

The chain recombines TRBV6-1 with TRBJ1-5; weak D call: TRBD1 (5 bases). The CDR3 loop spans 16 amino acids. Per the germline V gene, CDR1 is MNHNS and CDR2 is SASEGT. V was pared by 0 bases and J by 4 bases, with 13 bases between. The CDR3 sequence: CASSEAPAGRNQPQHF. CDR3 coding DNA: TGTGCCAGCAGTGAAGCCCCGGCAGGGCGTAATCAGCCCCAGCATTTT.

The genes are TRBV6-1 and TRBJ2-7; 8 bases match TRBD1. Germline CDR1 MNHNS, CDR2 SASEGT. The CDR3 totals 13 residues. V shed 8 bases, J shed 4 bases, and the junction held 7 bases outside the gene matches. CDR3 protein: CASLDRAKYEQYF. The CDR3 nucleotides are TGTGCCAGCCTGGACAGGGCTAAGTACGAGCAGTACTTC.